This T cell receptor (beta chain) was captured by sequencing in a study of identical twins. TCRdb reprocessed the 5' RACE reads via MiXCR and lists one record per CDR3 protein. The repertoire holds about 890,000 distinct CDR3 sequences, with roughly an eighth as singletons. Germline CDR1 MNHNY, CDR2 SVGAGI (reference sequence). V lost 4 bases and J lost 0; bases outside the gene matches: 6. The CDR3 loop spans 15 amino acids. This sample was also put to use in a study of yellow fever vaccine responses in identical twins. Per that paper: It has been reported that, in twins, the vaccine T cell response seemed partly convergent and partly personalized.

The gene calls are TRBV6-6 and TRBJ2-7, with 7 bases fitting TRBD1. This receptor was obtained from a woman aged 18-30 years in good health. The sequencing sample was made of PBMCs. The CDR3 nucleotides are TGTGCCAGCAGTTCTGACAGGGCCGGCTCCTACGAGCAGTACGTC. This encodes CASSSDRAGSYEQYV.